The clone carrying this T cell receptor beta chain was seen a handful of times. The target antigen is unknown. This entry belongs to a study of beta chain features in type 1 diabetes. As for the study in general: Examined across all samples were around 110 million sorted cells. Study-wide points: In comparison with healthy donors, patients had naive, central memory and Treg TCRB repertoires that appeared more similar. When Type 1 diabetes patients were examined, their TCRB CDR3s proved moderately but significantly shorter in all four CD4+ subsets.

Expressed TCRB transcripts were sequenced because the isolated RNA had all been reverse transcribed beforehand. The average read count of naive, central memory and regulatory T cell samples was 3 million to 4 million. Produced via immunoSEQ multiplex PCR; TCRdb's table is partial and in-frame only. The profile covers hundreds of thousands of clones, with 10% to 15% appearing a single time and about 0.02% taken by the ten largest. This CDR3 is 15 amino acids long. Trimming removed 8 bases at V and 2 bases at J, with 17 bases between. The V gene's germline CDR1 is SGHTA and CDR2 FQGTGA. Sequencing input: naive CD4+ T cells from blood. This chain connects TRBV7-3 to TRBJ2-3; D is tentatively TRBD1 or TRBD2 (6 bases each). The receptor was isolated from a man aged 18 to 30 with type 1 diabetes. DNA for the CDR3: TGTGCCAGCTCTCGGATGGGGGGCGCCACAGATACGCAGTATTTT. It translates to CASSRMGGATDTQYF.